This T cell receptor beta chain is from a study of blood T cell repertoires in COVID-19. Study-level background: Spain, Italy and the United States supplied samples that represented acute and convalescent COVID-19.

The CDR3 extends over 17 amino acids. V trimming: 0 bases; J trimming: 5 bases; junction bases outside the gene matches: 6. The germline CDR1 and CDR2 sequences are SGHVS and FNYEAQ. Method: immunoSEQ multiplex PCR; TCRdb's copy keeps in-frame clones and lacks some. In the table there are some 130,000 clones, just over 85% of which are singletons. The gene calls are TRBV7-6 and TRBJ2-3, with 12 bases matching TRBD2. The receptor was isolated from a man between 50 and 59 years old who had recovered from COVID-19. Sequencing was done on a sample of PBMCs or T cells enriched from blood (not recorded which). The CDR3 region is CASSLAASGRAGDTQYF. CDR3 in DNA: TGTGCCAGCAGCTTAGCAGCTAGCGGGAGGGCAGGAGATACGCAGTATTTT.